This T cell receptor (beta chain) comes out of a study of Tregs in tolerant kidney transplant recipients. The V end was cut by 6 bases, the J end by 6 bases, with 23 bases between. In germline, CDR1 is LNHDA, CDR2 SQIVND (reference sequence). The length of the CDR3 is 17 residues. Assay used: immunoSEQ multiplex PCR; TCRdb lists only in-frame clones, some missing. The table includes around 50,000 clones, about 83% detected once. This clonotype was obtained from a human donor in good health. The chain carries TRBV19 and TRBJ2-2, with a possible D match to TRBD1 (6 bases). The sequenced sample was CD4+ T cells from blood. CDR3 in DNA: TGTGCCAGTAGCATTTGGGATCAACAGGGCCAGGCCGGGGAGCTGTTTTTT. Translating it yields CASSIWDQQGQAGELFF.